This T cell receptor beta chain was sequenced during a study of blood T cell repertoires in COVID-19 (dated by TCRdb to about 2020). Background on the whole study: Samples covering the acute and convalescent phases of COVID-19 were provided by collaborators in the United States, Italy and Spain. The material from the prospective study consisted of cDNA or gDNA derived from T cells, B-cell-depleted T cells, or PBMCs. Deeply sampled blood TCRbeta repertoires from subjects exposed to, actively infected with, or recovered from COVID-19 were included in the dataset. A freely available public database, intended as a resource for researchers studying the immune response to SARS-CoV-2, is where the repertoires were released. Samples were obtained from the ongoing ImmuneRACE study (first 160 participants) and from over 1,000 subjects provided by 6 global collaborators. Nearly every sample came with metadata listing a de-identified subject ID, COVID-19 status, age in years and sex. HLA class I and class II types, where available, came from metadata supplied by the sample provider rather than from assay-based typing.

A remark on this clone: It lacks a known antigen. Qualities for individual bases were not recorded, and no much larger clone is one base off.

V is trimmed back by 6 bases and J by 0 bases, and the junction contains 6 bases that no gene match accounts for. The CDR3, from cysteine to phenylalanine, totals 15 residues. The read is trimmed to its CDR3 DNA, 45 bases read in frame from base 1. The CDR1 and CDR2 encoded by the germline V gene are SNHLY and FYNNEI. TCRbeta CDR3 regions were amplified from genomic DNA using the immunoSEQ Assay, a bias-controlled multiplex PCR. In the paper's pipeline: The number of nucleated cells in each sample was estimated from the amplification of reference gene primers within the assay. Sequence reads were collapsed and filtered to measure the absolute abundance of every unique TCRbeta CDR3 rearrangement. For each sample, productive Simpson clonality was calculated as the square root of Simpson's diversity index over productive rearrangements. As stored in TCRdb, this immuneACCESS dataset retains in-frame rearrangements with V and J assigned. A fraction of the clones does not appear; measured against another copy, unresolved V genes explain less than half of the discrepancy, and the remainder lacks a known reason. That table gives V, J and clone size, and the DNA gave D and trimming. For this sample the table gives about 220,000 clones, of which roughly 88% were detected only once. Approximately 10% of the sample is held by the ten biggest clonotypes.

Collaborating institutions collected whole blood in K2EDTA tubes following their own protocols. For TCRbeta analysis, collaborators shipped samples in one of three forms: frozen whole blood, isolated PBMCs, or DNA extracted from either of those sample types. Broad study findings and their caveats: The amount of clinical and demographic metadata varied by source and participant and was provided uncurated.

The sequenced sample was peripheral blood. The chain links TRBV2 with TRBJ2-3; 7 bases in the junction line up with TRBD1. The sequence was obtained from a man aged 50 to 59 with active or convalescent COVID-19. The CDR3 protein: CASSPSGQSTDTQYF. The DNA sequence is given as TGTGCCAGCAGCCCGTCGGGACAGAGCACAGATACGCAGTATTTT.